Listed below are T cell receptor beta chains from one sample, sequenced in a study of cytomegalovirus exposure and HLA in healthy donors. The method was immunoSEQ multiplex PCR; TCRdb's version includes in-frame clones alone and lacks a portion of them. This sample has under 130,000 clones, with about three quarters found just once. Sequenced: PBMCs. Source of these receptors: a male donor in good health and CMV-seronegative. Each CDR3 is given with its conserved first and last residue. A D gene is named only where the DNA matches it firmly. Some rows have no size entry. The others give once, few or many, or a class for an expanded clone.

14	-	-	TRBJ2-7	TRBV7-2	CAGSSGGSVHEQYF	TGTGCCGGCAGCTCCGGAGGGAGCGTCCACGAGCAGTACTTC
14	-	-	TRBJ2-1	TRBV19	CASKGRRLEIEQFF	TGTGCCAGTAAGGGACGACGACTAGAAATTGAGCAGTTCTTC
16	-	-	TRBJ1-1	TRBV7-2	CASSLETGQVGTEAFF	TGTGCCAGCAGCTTAGAAACAGGGCAGGTTGGCACTGAAGCTTTCTTT
16	TRBD1	-	TRBJ2-5	TRBV7-6	CASSTTGTGTTETQYF	TGTGCCAGCAGCACTACCGGGACAGGGACGACAGAGACCCAGTACTTC
14	-	once	TRBJ2-3	TRBV5-1	CASSLGRGPDTQYF	TGCGCCAGCAGCTTGGGGAGGGGCCCAGATACGCAGTATTTT
17	TRBD2	-	TRBJ2-3	TRBV10-3	CAIRQSTSGRTTDTQYF	TGTGCCATCAGACAATCTACTAGCGGGAGAACCACAGATACGCAGTATTTT
11	-	few	TRBJ2-1	TRBV5-6	CASSAFHEQFF	TGTGCCAGCAGCGCGTTCCATGAGCAGTTCTTC
18	TRBD2	-	TRBJ2-3	TRBV7-8	CASSLELAGAVETDTQYF	TGTGCCAGCAGCTTAGAACTAGCGGGAGCAGTGGAAACAGATACGCAGTATTTT
13	-	-	TRBJ2-1	TRBV13	CASSSDSYNEQFF	TGTGCCAGCAGCTCGGACAGTTACAATGAGCAGTTCTTC
15	-	-	TRBJ2-2	TRBV7-9	CASNKGTRVPGELFF	TGTGCCAGCAACAAGGGGACTCGGGTACCCGGGGAGCTGTTTTTT
15	-	-	TRBJ1-1	TRBV18	CASSPPERVNTEAFF	TGTGCCAGCTCACCACCGGAACGGGTGAACACTGAAGCTTTCTTT
17	TRBD1	-	TRBJ1-3	TRBV28	CASSQAPGQGSGNTIYF	TGTGCCAGCAGTCAGGCACCGGGACAGGGGTCAGGAAACACCATATATTTT
16	TRBD1	-	TRBJ2-2	TRBV7-9	CASGTGGDLGAGELFF	TGTGCCAGCGGGACAGGGGGCGACTTAGGAGCCGGGGAGCTGTTTTTT
15	-	-	TRBJ1-5	TRBV2	CASTMEWGVNQPQHF	TGTGCCAGCACCATGGAGTGGGGGGTCAATCAGCCCCAGCATTTT
15	-	-	TRBJ2-3	TRBV7-2	CASSEGVAGTDTQYF	TGTGCCAGCAGCGAAGGGGTGGCGGGCACAGATACGCAGTATTTT
13	-	-	TRBJ1-5	TRBV4-1	CASSQAVDQPQHF	TGCGCCAGCAGCCAAGCGGTGGATCAGCCCCAGCATTTT
19	TRBD2	-	TRBJ2-1	TRBV28	CASSFIGLAGSGAYNEQFF	TGTGCCAGCAGTTTTATCGGACTAGCGGGTTCTGGGGCCTACAATGAGCAGTTCTTC
15	-	few	TRBJ1-2	TRBV5-4	CASSLVEGGFNGYTF	TGTGCCAGCAGCTTGGTGGAGGGAGGTTTTAATGGCTACACCTTC
14	-	once	TRBJ2-2	TRBV30	CACLREGNTGELFF	TGTGCCTGCCTCAGGGAAGGGAACACCGGGGAGCTGTTTTTT
15	TRBD1	-	TRBJ2-7	TRBV5-1	CASRPIGQGGGEQYF	TGCGCCAGCAGACCAATCGGACAGGGGGGTGGTGAGCAGTACTTC
15	TRBD1	-	TRBJ2-1	TRBV6-6	CASSPRDRGYNEQFF	TGTGCCAGCAGTCCCCGGGACAGGGGTTACAATGAGCAGTTCTTC
18	TRBD2	-	TRBJ2-7	TRBV9	CASSVAPTLAGGSYEQYF	TGTGCCAGCAGCGTAGCCCCGACACTAGCGGGAGGGTCCTACGAGCAGTACTTC
16	-	-	TRBJ2-7	TRBV30	CAWTRGGGRPAYEQYF	TGTGCCTGGACGAGAGGGGGCGGGAGGCCCGCCTACGAGCAGTACTTC
15	TRBD1	-	TRBJ1-1	TRBV5-1	CASSIQSGGVTEAFF	TGCGCCAGCAGCATTCAATCAGGGGGCGTCACTGAAGCTTTCTTT
13	-	once	TRBJ2-3	TRBV9	CASSRGGTDTQYF	TGTGCCAGCAGTCGGGGAGGAACAGATACGCAGTATTTT
15	-	-	TRBJ1-1	TRBV5-4	CASSTTAPMNTEAFF	TGTGCCAGCAGCACGACAGCTCCCATGAACACTGAAGCTTTCTTT
17	TRBD2	-	TRBJ2-6	TRBV5-6	CASRGGVGSSGANVLTF	TGTGCCAGCAGGGGGGGGGTGGGGTCTTCTGGGGCCAACGTCCTGACTTTC
12	-	-	TRBJ2-5	TRBV27	CASGRGRGILYF	TGTGCCAGTGGGCGGGGTAGGGGCATATTGTACTTC
14	TRBD2	-	TRBJ2-5	TRBV29-1	CSVYSSGRGETQYF	TGCAGCGTTTACTCTAGCGGGAGAGGAGAGACCCAGTACTTC
13	-	-	TRBJ1-1	TRBV6-5	CASKYQGNTEAFF	TGTGCCAGCAAGTACCAGGGTAACACTGAAGCTTTCTTT
17	-	-	TRBJ2-1	TRBV4-2	CASSLRSGGASYNEQFF	TGTGCCAGCAGCCTTCGTTCCGGCGGAGCCTCCTACAATGAGCAGTTCTTC
11	-	-	TRBJ2-7	TRBV19	CASSNSYEQYF	TGTGCCAGTAGTAATAGCTACGAGCAGTACTTC
16	-	-	TRBJ2-5	TRBV7-8	CASSSRNSENVKAQYF	TGTGCCAGCAGCTCGCGGAATAGCGAGAATGTAAAAGCCCAGTACTTC
14	-	-	TRBJ1-4	TRBV11-2	CASSLGGDNEKLFF	TGTGCCAGCAGCTTAGGAGGCGATAATGAAAAACTGTTTTTT
13	-	-	TRBJ1-2	TRBV6-4	CASSPGVDYGYTF	TGTGCCAGCAGTCCGGGGGTGGACTATGGCTACACCTTC
15	-	-	TRBJ2-7	TRBV7-2	CASSLVFGQVYEQYF	TGTGCCAGCAGCTTAGTCTTTGGGCAGGTCTACGAGCAGTACTTC
16	TRBD1	once	TRBJ2-4	TRBV6-1	CASSERDRGNRNIQYF	TGTGCCAGCAGTGAAAGGGACAGGGGTAATAGAAACATTCAGTACTTC
12	-	-	TRBJ1-4	TRBV5-5	CASSLRYEKLFF	TGTGCCAGCAGCTTGCGGTATGAAAAACTGTTTTTT
17	TRBD2	-	TRBJ2-7	TRBV11-2	CASSLGTSGGFYYEQYF	TGTGCCAGCAGCTTAGGGACTAGCGGGGGATTCTACTACGAGCAGTACTTC
16	-	-	TRBJ1-5	TRBV7-3	CASSSTGGKGNQPQHF	TGTGCCAGCAGCTCCACGGGTGGAAAGGGCAATCAGCCCCAGCATTTT